These 8 T cell receptor beta chains came from one sample sequenced in a study of blood T cells in healthy people across ages (dated by TCRdb to the mid-2010s). Libraries were constructed by 5' RACE. Sequencing took place on an Illumina HiSeq 2500. A second PCR of about 6 to 11 cycles was performed with a sample-barcoded 5' primer and a J-beta primer mix. TCRdb passed the public sequencing reads through fastp at Q25 and MiXCR, retaining productive beta sequences. Rows with a matching CDR3 protein are joined into one entry that keeps the most common DNA and genes. In this sample the table shows over 600,000 distinct CDR3 sequences, around 21% of which occur a single time. 3% to 4.5% of the sample is held by the ten biggest clonotypes. The sequencing sample was made of blood. The source of these receptors is a man between 65 and 85 years old in good health.

This clonotype was observed a few times. V usage is TRBV6-2 or TRBV6-3 and J usage is TRBJ2-7, with 8 bases lining up with TRBD2. This CDR3 is 18 amino acids long. CDR1 is MNHEY and CDR2 is SVGEGT in the germline V gene. V gave up 5 bases and J gave up 5 bases; unmatched junction bases: 20. CDR3 DNA: TGTGCCAGCAGTCCGACCTGGGGGACTAGAAGTGGGGCTCACGAGCAGTACTTC. Residues: CASSPTWGTRSGAHEQYF.

This clonotype was found a few times. The V call is TRBV6-2 or TRBV6-3, the J call TRBJ1-1; D uncertain. Per germline, CDR1 MNHEY and CDR2 SVGEGT. Trimming took 7 bases from V and 0 from J, leaving 12 bases between them. The CDR3 loop spans 14 amino acids. Here the CDR3 DNA reads TGTGCCAGCAACCCGGTGAGGATGAACACTGAAGCTTTCTTT. This translates into CASNPVRMNTEAFF.

This sequence joins TRBV29-1 and TRBJ2-1; D is uncertain. The CDR3 runs 11 residues. Germline V CDR1 and CDR2: SQVTM, ANQGSEA. V was shortened by 4 bases and J by 9 bases, with 10 bases between the two germline ends. CDR3 region: CSVVLGIEQFF. The CDR3 nucleotides are TGCAGCGTTGTGCTCGGCATTGAGCAGTTCTTC.

This clonotype was found a few times. One junction end disagrees with the germline gene, perhaps due to a read error. This chain links TRBV28 with TRBJ2-2; tentative D call: TRBD2 (6 bases). From germline, CDR1 is MDHEN and CDR2 SYDVKM. The CDR3 runs to 15 residues. DNA for the CDR3: TGTGCCAGTAGTTTCTCGGGGGTCAAAACCGGGGAGCTGTTTTTT. It is translated as CASSFSGVKTGELFF.

This clonotype has at least ten counts. Here the CDR3 DNA reads TGCAGTGCTAGTAACCAGGGGTCTCCTCAGGGGTACTTC. Translated: CSASNQGSPQGYF. The chain links TRBV20-1 to TRBJ2-5, with D perhaps matching TRBD1 (6 bases). V was pared by 3 bases and J by 13 bases, with 21 bases between. The V gene's germline CDR1 is DFQATT and CDR2 SNEGSKA (reference sequence). The CDR3 sequence is 13 residues long.

In its sample, this clonotype was seen a few times. The rearrangement links TRBV18 to TRBJ2-2; TRBD1 matches 8 bases. The germline CDR1 and CDR2 sequences are KGHSH and LQKENI. V shed 6 bases, J shed 4 bases, and the junction held 10 bases outside the gene matches. The CDR3 length is 16 residues. The CDR3 loop is CASSRQGDRGTGELFF. In nucleotides, the CDR3 is TGTGCCAGCTCTCGACAGGGCGACAGGGGCACCGGGGAGCTGTTTTTT.

The V and J genes are TRBV20-1 and TRBJ2-1, with a possible D match to TRBD2 (5 bases). The CDR3 contains 13 residues. The V gene lost 3 bases and the J gene lost 1 base, with 7 bases spanning the gap. CDR1 and CDR2 from the germline V gene are DFQATT and SNEGSKA (reference sequence). For the CDR3, the DNA is TGCAGTGCTAGCGGGGTGTCCTACAATGAGCAGTTCTTC. It codes for CSASGVSYNEQFF.

This chain uses TRBV7-9 with TRBJ2-5, with 9 positions matching TRBD1. Germline-derived CDR1 and CDR2 are SEHNR and FQNEAQ (reference sequence). J lost 5 bases, V lost 4 bases, and 8 bases had no gene match. The CDR3 totals 15 residues. CDR3 loop: CASSSTGGKTETQYF. The CDR3 DNA reads as TGTGCCAGCAGCTCCACAGGGGGCAAAACGGAGACCCAGTACTTC.